This paragraph reports one T cell receptor (beta chain). The sample is drawn from a study of shared clonotypes between healthy human individuals. Genomic DNA from each subset was divided evenly over several immunoSEQ plates. Profiled with immunoSEQ multiplex PCR; TCRdb holds only in-frame clones, not every one. The top ten hold about 0.13% of the sample, which has 2.5 million or so clones, just over 90% seen once. Both subsets, CD45RA+ naive and CD45RA-negative memory, were split from the CD4+ cells. This clonotype was sampled from a man younger than 35 in good health. The sample consisted of naive CD4+ T cells sorted from blood. Subset specified: CD45RA+ positively selected.

The CDR3 DNA reads TGTGCCAGCATGTCAGGGATGAACACCGGGGAGCTGTTTTTT. This translates into CASMSGMNTGELFF. V is TRBV4-2 and J is TRBJ2-2; D might be TRBD1 (5 bases). The CDR3 length is 14 residues. V was trimmed by 7 bases and J by 1 base, leaving 10 bases between them. The V gene's germline CDR1 is LGHNA and CDR2 YNFKEQ.